This TCR beta chain was sequenced during a study of response to subunit inactivated influenza vaccine. TCRdb reprocessed the RT-PCR reads with MiXCR, giving one entry per CDR3 protein. Of more than 600,000 distinct CDR3 sequences in the sample, around 20% were seen once. Trimming removed 5 bases from V and 4 bases from J; junction bases left unmatched: 15. The CDR3 contains 18 residues. CDR1 is MDHEN, CDR2 SYDVKM, per germline. This material consisted of PBMCs from blood, taken 4 to 6 days after vaccination. The chain recombines TRBV28 with TRBJ2-1; TRBD2 aligns across 9 bases. The sequence derives from a man aged 50 to 59 who received an inactivated influenza vaccine. CDR3 in DNA: TGTGCCAGCAGTCCCGGACTAGCGTTAACAGAAAGGTACAATGAGCAGTTCTTC. Residues: CASSPGLALTERYNEQFF.